Shown below are 27 T cell receptor beta chains from a single sample sequenced in a study of monozygotic twins with cystic fibrosis. Only in-frame clones appear in the TCRdb table, and some are missing; sequencing was by immunoSEQ multiplex PCR. The table has about 22,000 clones, roughly 97% seen once. Sequenced: blood. The receptors originated from a girl under 18 with cystic fibrosis.

The CDR3 spells CASSQHGGAGGYQETQYF. As DNA, the CDR3 is TGCGCCAGCAGCCAACACGGCGGGGCAGGCGGATACCAAGAGACCCAGTACTTC. J is TRBJ2-5 and V is TRBV4-3, with D possibly matching TRBD2 (6 bases). This CDR3 region has 18 residues. V lost 2 bases to trimming and J lost 0 bases, with 19 bases between them. Per the germline V gene, CDR1 is LGHNA and CDR2 is YSLEER.

This sequence joins TRBV18 and TRBJ2-7; the match to TRBD1 covers 11 bases. Germline V lookup: CDR1 KGHSH, CDR2 LQKENI. The CDR3 is 15 amino acids. Losses at the gene ends were 3 bases for V and 1 base for J; bases not matched to a gene: 2. Written as DNA, the CDR3 is TGTGCCAGCTCACCCGGGACAGGGGGGTCCTACGAGCAGTACGTC. It yields the protein CASSPGTGGSYEQYV.

This sequence joins TRBV5-6 and TRBJ2-5; TRBD1 matches 10 bases. With V trimmed by 3 bases and J by 7 bases, 9 bases remained unmatched. The CDR3 length is 15 residues. Germline lookup yields CDR1 SGHDT and CDR2 YYEEEE. CDR3 sequence (DNA): TGTGCCAGCAGCTGGGACAGGGGAAGACGGGGGACCCAGTACTTC. It is translated as CASSWDRGRRGTQYF.

The chain combines TRBV10-3 with TRBJ2-3, with 7 bases identical to TRBD1. The CDR3 loop spans 13 amino acids. CDR1 ENHRY and CDR2 SYGVKD come from the germline V gene. V gave up 3 bases and J gave up 3 bases; unmatched junction bases: 0. The CDR3 loop reads CAISDRGTDTQYF. The CDR3 DNA sequence: TGTGCCATCAGTGACAGGGGGACAGATACGCAGTATTTT.

The chain uses TRBV19 and TRBJ1-1, with D possibly being TRBD1 (6 bases). CDR1 and CDR2 from the germline V gene are LNHDA and SQIVND (reference sequence). V lost 3 bases, J lost 3 bases, and 11 bases lay in between. The CDR3 has 14 amino acids. In DNA form, the CDR3 reads TGTGCCAGTAGTATGAGGGGGACCTACACTGAAGCTTTCTTT. Protein: CASSMRGTYTEAFF.

This clone was observed once. The chain recombines TRBV5-4 with TRBJ1-2; D is undetermined. V lost 4 bases and J lost 8, with 15 bases in between. This CDR3 is built from 13 residues. The germline V gene has CDR1 SGHNT and CDR2 YYREEE (reference sequence). CDR3 in amino acids: CASSRTGDWGYTF. In DNA, the CDR3 is TGTGCCAGCAGCCGTACGGGCGATTGGGGCTACACCTTC.

V and J are TRBV5-1 and TRBJ2-3; D is perhaps TRBD2 (6 bases). Trimming left V 5 bases short and J 1 base short, with 14 bases between. This CDR3 region has 15 residues. The germline CDR1 and CDR2 sequences are SGHRS and YFSETQ. Written as DNA, the CDR3 is TGCGCCAGCAGTTTGATGACGGGGGGCACAGATACGCAGTATTTT. It translates to CASSLMTGGTDTQYF.

This clone was observed a single time. This chain uses TRBV28 with TRBJ2-2, with D perhaps TRBD2 (6 bases). V lost 3 bases to trimming and J lost 4 bases, with 15 bases between them. CDR1 is MDHEN, CDR2 SYDVKM, per germline. The CDR3 has 16 amino acids. CDR3 residues: CASSFMSGDATGELFF. For the CDR3, the DNA is TGTGCCAGCAGTTTCATGTCGGGGGATGCCACCGGGGAGCTGTTTTTT.

This clone came up once. V usage is TRBV29-1 and J usage is TRBJ2-2, with a possible D match to TRBD1 (6 bases). Trimming stripped 2 bases from V and 5 bases from J, with 15 bases between. This CDR3 comprises 15 residues. The V gene's germline CDR1 is SQVTM and CDR2 ANQGSEA. The CDR3 region is CSVEILGAGTGELFF. In DNA, the CDR3 is TGCAGCGTTGAAATTCTGGGGGCCGGAACCGGGGAGCTGTTTTTT.

This clone occurred once. V gene TRBV4-3 combines with J gene TRBJ2-7, with 10 bases that match TRBD2. V was clipped by 3 bases and J by 3 bases; unmatched bases: 2. The CDR3 loop spans 14 amino acids. Germline V CDR1 and CDR2: LGHNA, YSLEER. The CDR3 nucleotides are TGCGCCAGCAGCCATGGGACTAGCGTCTACGAGCAGTACTTC. Translating gives CASSHGTSVYEQYF.

The J gene is TRBJ1-2, the V gene TRBV5-4, with D uncertain. Trimming took off 3 bases at V and 6 bases at J, with 9 bases between the two ends. CDR3 size: 12 residues. Looked up from germline, CDR1 is SGHNT and CDR2 is YYREEE (reference sequence). The CDR3 DNA is TGTGCCAGCAGCTGGGCCATGAATGGCTACACCTTC. It codes for CASSWAMNGYTF.

The sample holds one count of this clone. The gene calls are TRBV2 and TRBJ2-5, with D uncertain. The V gene's germline CDR1 is SNHLY and CDR2 FYNNEI. The CDR3 consists of 15 residues. The germline V and J ends were trimmed by 1 base and 1 base, with 10 bases remaining between them. The CDR3 DNA reads as TGTGCCAGCAGTGAAGTATGGCCTTCCCAAGAGACCCAGTACTTC. Its translation is CASSEVWPSQETQYF.

The table lists this clone with a few counts. Other DNA sequences from this sample encode an identical CDR3 as well. This chain links TRBV20-1 with TRBJ1-2, with D uncertain. The CDR3 totals 9 residues. The germline V and J ends were trimmed by 3 bases and 7 bases, with 3 bases remaining between them. The germline V gene encodes CDR1 DFQATT and CDR2 SNEGSKA (reference sequence). The CDR3: CSARGGYTF. As DNA, the CDR3 is TGCAGTGCTAGGGGTGGCTACACCTTC.

The chain employs TRBV6-1 and TRBJ1-1, with D tentatively TRBD1 (6 bases). Germline CDR1 is MNHNS and CDR2 is SASEGT. With 6 bases removed from V and 1 base from J, the gap between germline ends came to 12 bases. CDR3 length: 14 amino acids. The CDR3 DNA is TGTGCCAGCAGGCTAGGACAGACGAACACTGAAGCTTTCTTT. Translating it yields CASRLGQTNTEAFF.

This chain uses TRBV19 with TRBJ2-5; maybe TRBD1 (5 bases). Germline V gene data show CDR1 as LNHDA and CDR2 as SQIVND (reference sequence). This CDR3 is built from 14 residues. V gave up 6 bases and J gave up 3 bases, with 14 bases separating them. The CDR3 coding sequence is TGTGCCAGTAGCGCTCCCAGCAGGGAAGAGACCCAGTACTTC. Translating gives CASSAPSREETQYF.

V and J are TRBV30 and TRBJ1-3; TRBD1 might be the D (5 bases). This CDR3 region has 13 residues. Germline lookup yields CDR1 GTSNPN and CDR2 SVGIG (reference sequence). The CDR3 loop is CELRDSAGNTIYF. DNA for the CDR3: TGTGAACTACGCGACAGTGCTGGAAACACCATATATTTT.

The chain carries TRBV18 and TRBJ1-4; 8 nucleotides line up with TRBD1. V trimming: 3 bases; J trimming: 4 bases; junction bases outside the gene matches: 4. Germline V gene data show CDR1 as KGHSH and CDR2 as LQKENI. The CDR3 runs to 15 residues. In nucleotides, the CDR3 is TGTGCCAGCTCACCGGACAGGGCGAATAATGAAAAACTGTTTTTT. Protein: CASSPDRANNEKLFF.

The genes are TRBV7-2 and TRBJ2-7; tentatively, D is TRBD2 (6 bases). The ends were cut back, 3 bases at V and 4 bases at J, with 13 bases in the middle. CDR1 and CDR2 (germline): SGHTA, FQGNSA. The CDR3 runs 14 residues. CDR3 DNA: TGTGCCAGCAGCTTCGCGGGAAATTCTTACGAGCAGTACTTC. This encodes CASSFAGNSYEQYF.

The chain uses TRBV5-1 and TRBJ1-5; D is unresolved. V was trimmed by 0 bases and J by 4 bases, leaving 8 bases between them. This CDR3 contains 14 residues. CDR1 is SGHRS, CDR2 YFSETQ, per germline. The CDR3 DNA sequence: TGCGCCAGCAGCTTGGAGGCGGGGAATCAGCCCCAGCATTTT. Translating gives CASSLEAGNQPQHF.

The chain carries TRBV29-1 and TRBJ2-1, with D unclear. V lost 2 bases and J lost 4, with 12 bases in between. CDR3 length equals 14 residues. Germline V lookup: CDR1 SQVTM, CDR2 ANQGSEA. The CDR3 DNA sequence: TGCAGCGTTGAACATCGGTCAAAGTACAATGAGCAGTTCTTC. As protein: CSVEHRSKYNEQFF.

V and J are TRBV12-2 and TRBJ2-6; whether TRBD2, the table's D call, matches the DNA was not checked. TRBV12-2 is noted as a pseudogene. This CDR3 spans 15 amino acids. CDR3 sequence: CASRLVVSGANVLTF. The CDR3 DNA reads as TGTGCAAGTCGCTTAGTCGTCTCTGGGGCCAACGTCCTGACTTTC.

The chain recombines TRBV30 with TRBJ2-3, with D perhaps matching TRBD2 (5 bases). V gave up 0 bases and J gave up 6 bases, with 7 bases separating them. Per germline, CDR1 GTSNPN and CDR2 SVGIG (reference sequence). The CDR3 extends over 12 amino acids. The CDR3 DNA sequence: TGTGCCTGGAGTGTTGGGAGTGATACGCAGTATTTT. This translates into CAWSVGSDTQYF. Supplemented by reference TRBV30 and TRBJ2-3, the full variable domain reads SQTIHQWPATLVQPVGSPLSLECTVEGTSNPNLYWYRQAAGRGLQLLFYSVGIGQISSEVPQNLSASRPQDRQFILSSKKLLLSDSGFYLCAWSVGSDTQYFGPGTRLTVL.

The V call is TRBV7-2, the J call TRBJ2-2, with D possibly matching TRBD1 (5 bases). Germline CDR1 reads SGHTA; CDR2 reads FQGNSA. V was shortened by 1 base and J by 6 bases, with 9 bases between the two germline ends. The CDR3 has 14 residues. The CDR3 spells CASSLGQGAGELFF. In nucleotides, the CDR3 is TGTGCCAGCAGCTTAGGTCAGGGCGCCGGGGAGCTGTTTTTT.

The V call is TRBV20-1, the J call TRBJ2-1; no clear D gene. V was trimmed by 5 bases and J by 12 bases, leaving 11 bases between them. The CDR3 has 10 amino acids. Germline lookup yields CDR1 DFQATT and CDR2 SNEGSKA (reference sequence). CDR3 bases: TGCAGTGCTTCCGCCCTGGGGCAGTTCTTC. Translating gives CSASALGQFF.

The CDR3 protein is CASSQWGTSRLKETQYF. For the CDR3, the DNA is TGTGCCAGCAGCCAGTGGGGGACTAGCAGATTAAAAGAGACCCAGTACTTC. This sequence joins TRBV14 and TRBJ2-5; 9 bases align to TRBD2. With 3 bases clipped from V and 3 bases from J, the junction kept 11 bases outside the gene matches. This CDR3 region has 17 residues. Germline V gene lookup returns CDR1 SGHDN and CDR2 FVKESK.

The chain has TRBV29-1 and TRBJ2-1; 11 nucleotides agree with TRBD2. V trimming: 1 base; J trimming: 4 bases; junction bases outside the gene matches: 12. CDR1 is SQVTM and CDR2 is ANQGSEA in the germline V gene. The CDR3 spans 18 residues. DNA of the CDR3: TGCAGCGTTGAAGGCCCACACACAGGGACTAGCGGTTACAATGAGCAGTTCTTC. The encoded protein is CSVEGPHTGTSGYNEQFF.

V gene TRBV7-2 combines with J gene TRBJ2-7; D is ambiguous. V was pared by 1 base and J by 4 bases, with 11 bases between. Germline CDR1 SGHTA, CDR2 FQGNSA. This CDR3 region has 14 residues. CDR3 amino acids: CASSLGVGSYEQYF. CDR3 in DNA: TGTGCCAGCAGCTTAGGAGTCGGCAGTTACGAGCAGTACTTC. The full variable domain, with the rest looked up from reference TRBV7-2 and TRBJ2-7, is GAGVSQSPSNKVTEKGKDVELRCDPISGHTALYWYRQSLGQGLEFLIYFQGNSAPDKSGLPSDRFSAERTGGSVSTLTIQRTQQEDSAVYLCASSLGVGSYEQYFGPGTRLTVT.